The 22 T cell receptor beta chains reported below all come from one sample, sequenced in a study of vaccination effects on CD4 cells after COVID-19. Some clones are missing from TCRdb's copy, which holds only in-frame ones; the method was immunoSEQ multiplex PCR. The profile covers 15,000 to 20,000 clones, with about 80% appearing a single time and approximately 19% taken by the ten largest. Their antigens are not known. Before sequencing, viral peptide pools were used by the ViraFEST assay to expand antigen-specific CD4+ T cells. Subsequent to a culture period of more than 9 days, CD4+ T cells were isolated. Either the mRNA-1273 or the BNT162b2 vaccine was given to participants as two doses. Sample: CD4+ T cells from PBMCs cultured with HCoV-NL63 spike peptides, taken after COVID-19 vaccination. The receptors derive from a human donor who received a COVID-19 vaccine.

This clone appeared a single time. The gene calls are TRBV14 and TRBJ2-5, with a tentative D call TRBD1 (7 bases). Germline values: CDR1 SGHDN, CDR2 FVKESK. The CDR3 extends over 14 amino acids. Trimming took off 1 base at V and 7 bases at J, with 13 bases between the two ends. Here the CDR3 DNA reads TGTGCCAGCAGCCAAGTTGGGACAGCGGGGACCCAGTACTTC. Translated: CASSQVGTAGTQYF.

This chain joins TRBV7-2 and TRBJ1-3, with D perhaps matching TRBD1 (5 bases). Germline values: CDR1 SGHTA, CDR2 FQGNSA. The CDR3 is 14 amino acids. V was shortened by 1 base and J by 4 bases, with 8 bases between the two germline ends. The CDR3 here is CASSLVGAGNTIYF. CDR3 DNA: TGTGCCAGCAGCTTAGTAGGGGCCGGAAACACCATATATTTT.

The rearrangement links TRBV3-1 (or the pseudogene TRBV3-2) to TRBJ2-5; the D is unclear. From germline, CDR1 is LGHDT and CDR2 YNNKEL (reference sequence). The CDR3 covers 13 residues. Between the trimmed V and J ends, which lost 1 base and 4 bases, there was a span of 7 bases. CDR3 DNA: TGTGCCAGCAGCCAAGGGGGTAGAGAGACCCAGTACTTC. Amino acids: CASSQGGRETQYF.

The chain couples TRBV5-6 to TRBJ2-7, with 9 bases lining up with TRBD1. Germline CDR1 is SGHDT and CDR2 is YYEEEE. The CDR3 sequence is 14 residues long. The trim removed 3 bases at V and 6 bases at J, leaving 7 bases unmatched. This CDR3 is CASSWAGTGIEQYF. The CDR3 region has the DNA TGTGCCAGCAGCTGGGCCGGGACAGGGATCGAGCAGTACTTC.

The chain has TRBV7-2 and TRBJ2-1; the match to TRBD2 covers 8 bases. The ends lost 0 bases at V and 8 bases at J; junction bases unmatched: 6. Germline-derived CDR1 and CDR2 are SGHTA and FQGNSA. The CDR3 spans 15 residues. The CDR3 loop reads CASSLAVTGGYEQFF. CDR3 nucleotide sequence: TGTGCCAGCAGCTTAGCGGTAACGGGAGGGTATGAGCAGTTCTTC.

The chain recombines TRBV7-6 with TRBJ2-1, with TRBD2 identical over 10 bases. There are 16 residues in the CDR3. The V segment lost 1 base and the J segment 6 bases; nucleotides outside the gene matches: 6. The germline V gene has CDR1 SGHVS and CDR2 FNYEAQ. This CDR3 reads CASSLDRASGGNEQFF. The DNA of the CDR3 is TGTGCCAGCAGCTTAGATCGGGCTAGCGGGGGCAATGAGCAGTTCTTC.

The V call is TRBV7-8, the J call TRBJ1-1; 7 bases line up with TRBD1. V lost 1 base and J lost 1; bases outside the gene matches: 0. Germline V gene lookup returns CDR1 SGHVS and CDR2 FQNEAQ. This CDR3 comprises 14 residues. The CDR3 DNA follows: TGTGCCAGCAGCTTAGGACAGGGGAACACTGAAGCTTTCTTT. This translates into CASSLGQGNTEAFF.

The chain joins TRBV7-2 to TRBJ1-2; perhaps TRBD1 as D (6 bases). CDR3 length: 14 amino acids. CDR1 is SGHTA, CDR2 FQGNSA, per germline. Trimming cost V 5 bases and J 2 bases, with 12 bases left between them. The CDR3 sequence is CASSPRDTNYGYTF. The CDR3 DNA follows: TGTGCCAGCAGCCCCCGGGACACGAACTATGGCTACACCTTC.

DNA for the CDR3: TGCGCCAGCAGCCCCCAAGGGGTAGGGAGCGGCTACACCTTC. Translated: CASSPQGVGSGYTF. This chain links TRBV5-1 with TRBJ1-2, with D maybe TRBD1 (5 bases). The germline gives CDR1 SGHRS, CDR2 YFSETQ. The CDR3 covers 14 residues. Trimming took off 4 bases at V and 8 bases at J, with 18 bases between the two ends. Drawing the rest from reference TRBV5-1 and TRBJ1-2, the complete variable domain is KAGVTQTPRYLIKTRGQQVTLSCSPISGHRSVSWYQQTPGQGLQFLFEYFSETQRNKGNFPGRFSGRQFSNSRSEMNVSTLELGDSALYLCASSPQGVGSGYTFGSGTRLTVV.

The chain uses TRBV7-2 and TRBJ2-4, with D tentatively TRBD2 (7 bases). Germline V gene lookup returns CDR1 SGHTA and CDR2 FQGNSA. The V gene lost 5 bases and the J gene lost 1 base, with 15 bases spanning the gap. The CDR3 spans 16 residues. The CDR3 region has the DNA TGTGCCAGCAGCCCACAGGGAGGGGGGGCCAAAAACATTCAGTACTTC. Translation gives CASSPQGGGAKNIQYF.

The chain recombines TRBV6-5 with TRBJ2-1; D could derive from TRBD1 or TRBD2 (6 bases each). The germline V gene has CDR1 MNHEY and CDR2 SVGAGI. The CDR3 totals 13 residues. Trimming stripped 8 bases from V and 11 bases from J, with 19 bases between. The CDR3 DNA is TGTGCCAGCCGTACCAAACTAGGGGGGAAGCAGTTCTTC. Its protein product is CASRTKLGGKQFF.

This clone was observed a handful of times. The chain is built from TRBV20-1 and TRBJ2-7; D perhaps matches TRBD1 (6 bases). The V gene lost 2 bases and the J gene lost 6 bases, with 8 bases spanning the gap. Germline values: CDR1 DFQATT, CDR2 SNEGSKA (reference sequence). The CDR3 spans 11 residues. The CDR3 nucleotides are TGCAGTGCTAGACAGGGGACCGAGCAGTACTTC. It encodes CSARQGTEQYF.

This chain uses TRBV7-3 with TRBJ2-7, with a possible D match to TRBD2 (6 bases). The CDR3 is 13 residues long. Germline lookup yields CDR1 SGHTA and CDR2 FQGTGA. V lost 9 bases and J 3 bases, leaving 15 bases between the germline ends. The CDR3 sequence: CARSGGAGYEQYF. CDR3 coding DNA: TGTGCCAGATCCGGGGGAGCTGGCTACGAGCAGTACTTC.

V usage is TRBV5-6 and J usage is TRBJ1-5; tentative D call: TRBD1 (5 bases). Germline V gives CDR1 SGHDT, CDR2 YYEEEE. Trimming left V 0 bases short and J 2 bases short, with 12 bases between. The CDR3 has 16 residues. DNA for the CDR3: TGTGCCAGCAGCTTGGGGGGCAGGGTCGGCAATCAGCCCCAGCATTTT. Its protein product is CASSLGGRVGNQPQHF.

This chain's CDR3 is CASSPPTGADYGYTF. In nucleotides, the CDR3 is TGTGCCAGCAGCCCGCCGACAGGGGCGGACTATGGCTACACCTTC. The chain combines TRBV7-9 with TRBJ1-2; 8 bases map to TRBD1. The V gene's germline CDR1 is SEHNR and CDR2 FQNEAQ (reference sequence). The CDR3 is made up of 15 amino acids. Trimming at V came to 5 bases and at J to 3 bases, leaving 8 bases not matched to a gene.

This clone was seen a few times. The chain employs TRBV27 and TRBJ1-1, with D perhaps TRBD1 (6 bases). Germline CDR1 and CDR2: MNHEY and SMNVEV (reference sequence). The CDR3 is 14 amino acids. Trimming pared 6 bases from V and 2 bases from J, leaving 13 bases between. The CDR3 bases are TGTGCCAGCAGGCGGACAGCGATAAACACTGAAGCTTTCTTT. Its protein is CASRRTAINTEAFF.

V is TRBV6-1 and J is TRBJ1-6; D perhaps matches TRBD1 (6 bases). Per the germline V gene, CDR1 is MNHNS and CDR2 is SASEGT. V lost 3 bases and J 0 bases, leaving 15 bases between the germline ends. This CDR3 is 18 amino acids long. CDR3 sequence: CASSEGAGAGSYNSPLHF. In DNA form, the CDR3 reads TGTGCCAGCAGTGAGGGGGCCGGGGCCGGCTCCTATAATTCACCCCTCCACTTT.

The chain is built from TRBV28 and TRBJ1-2, with TRBD1 matching over 7 bases. Germline loops: CDR1 MDHEN, CDR2 SYDVKM. The junction had 13 bases not matched to a gene; V was cut back by 5 bases and J by 4 bases. The CDR3 covers 16 residues. The CDR3 here is CASSPGGRGGSYGYTF. In nucleotides, the CDR3 is TGTGCCAGCAGTCCCGGGGGCAGGGGGGGAAGCTATGGCTACACCTTC.

V is TRBV3-1 (or the pseudogene TRBV3-2) and J is TRBJ1-6; D gene uncertain. The V gene's germline CDR1 is LGHDT and CDR2 YNNKEL (reference sequence). The V end lost 7 bases, the J end lost 0 bases, and 16 bases lay between the germline ends. The CDR3 is 17 amino acids. This chain's CDR3 is CASTTYDRGSYNSPLHF. In DNA, the CDR3 is TGTGCCAGCACCACTTATGACCGGGGCTCCTATAATTCACCCCTCCACTTT.

The chain has TRBV5-6 and TRBJ2-6; D is uncertain. Looked up from germline, CDR1 is SGHDT and CDR2 is YYEEEE. This CDR3 is built from 16 residues. Trimming cost V 4 bases and J 0 bases, with 11 bases left between them. This CDR3 reads CASSPEFSSGANVLTF. The CDR3 nucleotides read TGTGCCAGCAGCCCCGAGTTTTCCTCTGGGGCCAACGTCCTGACTTTC.

The chain couples TRBV2 to TRBJ1-3, with D possibly matching TRBD1 (5 bases). The V end was cut by 4 bases, the J end by 0 bases, with 10 bases between. Per the germline V gene, CDR1 is SNHLY and CDR2 is FYNNEI. This CDR3 has 15 residues. Here the CDR3 DNA reads TGTGCCAGCAGTGCCCCGGGGGGCTCTGGAAACACCATATATTTT. As protein: CASSAPGGSGNTIYF.

This chain uses TRBV19 with TRBJ2-3, with 11 bases identical to TRBD2. This CDR3 is built from 14 residues. Germline V gives CDR1 LNHDA, CDR2 SQIVND (reference sequence). With 4 bases clipped from V and 9 bases from J, the junction kept 6 bases outside the gene matches. The CDR3 is CASSSSGGARTQYF. CDR3 bases: TGTGCCAGTAGTAGTAGCGGGGGGGCGCGCACGCAGTATTTT. Using reference TRBV19 and TRBJ2-3 for the parts outside the CDR3, the full variable domain is DGGITQSPKYLFRKEGQNVTLSCEQNLNHDAMYWYRQDPGQGLRLIYYSQIVNDFQKGDIAEGYSVSREKKESFPLTVTSAQKNPTAFYLCASSSSGGARTQYFGPGTRLTVL.